What follows are 10 T cell receptor beta chains derived from one specimen sequenced in a study of T cells in Graves' hyperthyroidism and ophthalmopathy. Using RNA transcripts as the source, TCR beta CDR3 regions were amplified. The HTBI primer set drove a first-round RT-PCR of the TCR CDR3. TCRdb re-called the multiplex PCR reads with MiXCR, one entry per CDR3 protein. The sample comprises approximately 400,000 distinct CDR3 sequences, roughly 12% of which are singletons, and around 21% rests with the top ten. Sequencing input: blood. Source of these receptors: a young man with Graves' hyperthyroidism that later progressed to Graves' ophthalmopathy.

This clonotype occurred a few times. The chain has TRBV6-6 and TRBJ2-3; the D call may be TRBD1 or TRBD2 (5 bases each). From germline, CDR1 is MNHNY and CDR2 SVGAGI (reference sequence). V was cut by 2 bases and J by 5 bases, with 11 bases left in between. CDR3 length: 14 residues. The DNA of the CDR3 is TGTGCCAGCAGTTACGTGAGGGGTAGAGATACGCAGTATTTT. Translating gives CASSYVRGRDTQYF.

As regards this clonotype: With a much larger clone just one base away, this may be a read error. The J gene is TRBJ1-5, the V gene TRBV28; D unresolved. The CDR3 is 12 residues long. Germline loops: CDR1 MDHEN, CDR2 SYDVKM. The CDR3 nucleotides are TGTGTCAGCACCGGACTCAATCAGCCCCAGCATTTT. It is translated as CVSTGLNQPQHF.

This clonotype was seen only a few times. The CDR3 bases are TGTGCCAGTAGTCTAAAACTCCTCTCCTACACCGGGGAGCTGTTTTTT. Residues: CASSLKLLSYTGELFF. The rearrangement joins TRBV19 to TRBJ2-2; D unclear. Germline V gene data show CDR1 as LNHDA and CDR2 as SQIVND (reference sequence). The ends were cut back, 5 bases at V and 3 bases at J, with 16 bases in the middle. The length of the CDR3 is 16 residues.

This clonotype was found a few times. A read error may produce the germline difference seen at one junction end. The rearrangement uses TRBV5-1 and TRBJ2-7; D call uncertain. The CDR3 consists of 13 residues. Per germline, CDR1 SGHRS and CDR2 YFSETQ. For the CDR3, the DNA is TGCGCCAGCAGTTTGGGGTTCACCTACGAGCAGTACTTC. Its translation is CASSLGFTYEQYF.

This clonotype was recorded at least ten times. This chain joins TRBV20-1 and TRBJ2-3, with 9 bases fitting TRBD1. In germline, CDR1 is DFQATT, CDR2 SNEGSKA (reference sequence). V was clipped by 4 bases and J by 3 bases; unmatched bases: 11. CDR3 length: 16 amino acids. The CDR3 nucleotides read TGCAGTGCTACCTACCGGGACAGGGATGTTACAGATACGCAGTATTTT. Translation: CSATYRDRDVTDTQYF.

Only a few counts were recorded for this clonotype. This chain joins TRBV10-3 and TRBJ2-6, with D possibly TRBD2 on 5 matching bases. Germline assignment: CDR1 ENHRY and CDR2 SYGVKD. V dropped 5 bases and J dropped 0 bases, with 8 bases sitting between them. The CDR3 is made up of 15 amino acids. This chain's CDR3 is CAISNGDSGANVLTF. The CDR3 DNA reads as TGTGCCATCAGTAACGGGGACTCTGGGGCCAACGTCCTGACTTTC.

This clonotype was recorded many times. The V and J genes are TRBV30 and TRBJ2-2, with D perhaps matching TRBD1 or TRBD2 (6 bases each). Germline assignment: CDR1 GTSNPN and CDR2 SVGIG (reference sequence). The CDR3 length is 14 residues. Trimming removed 3 bases at V and 7 bases at J, with 15 bases between. The chain's CDR3 is CAWSGGGRSGELFF. CDR3 nucleotides: TGTGCCTGGAGCGGGGGCGGGCGGAGCGGGGAGCTGTTTTTT.

This clonotype was detected only a few times. The chain combines TRBV4-2 with TRBJ1-5, with D hard to call. V dropped 1 base and J dropped 3 bases, with 13 bases sitting between them. The germline V gene has CDR1 LGHNA and CDR2 YNFKEQ. This CDR3 is 16 amino acids long. The chain's CDR3 is CASSQVLSIINQPQHF. The CDR3 bases are TGTGCCAGCAGCCAAGTGCTTTCGATCATCAATCAGCCCCAGCATTTT.

The V and J genes are TRBV28 and TRBJ2-4, with D hard to call. CDR1 is MDHEN and CDR2 is SYDVKM in the germline V gene. Trimming cost V 7 bases and J 7 bases, with 23 bases left between them. This CDR3 spans 16 amino acids. The DNA of the CDR3 is TGTGCCAGCACCCTCTCGGGTATAGTAAAACAGAACATTCAGTACTTC. Translating it yields CASTLSGIVKQNIQYF. The variable domain in full, with the rest retrieved from reference TRBV28 and TRBJ2-4, is DVKVTQSSRYLVKRTGEKVFLECVQDMDHENMFWYRQDPGLGLRLIYFSYDVKMKEKGDIPEGYSVSREKKERFSLILESASTNQTSMYLCASTLSGIVKQNIQYFGAGTRLSVL.

This clonotype was picked up many times. The rearrangement uses TRBV10-3 and TRBJ2-5, with 10 bases matching TRBD2. V trimming: 3 bases; J trimming: 3 bases; junction bases outside the gene matches: 1. CDR3 size: 14 residues. Germline V gene lookup returns CDR1 ENHRY and CDR2 SYGVKD. CDR3 sequence reads: CAISESGGEETQYF. The CDR3 nucleotides are TGTGCCATCAGTGAAAGCGGGGGGGAAGAGACCCAGTACTTC.